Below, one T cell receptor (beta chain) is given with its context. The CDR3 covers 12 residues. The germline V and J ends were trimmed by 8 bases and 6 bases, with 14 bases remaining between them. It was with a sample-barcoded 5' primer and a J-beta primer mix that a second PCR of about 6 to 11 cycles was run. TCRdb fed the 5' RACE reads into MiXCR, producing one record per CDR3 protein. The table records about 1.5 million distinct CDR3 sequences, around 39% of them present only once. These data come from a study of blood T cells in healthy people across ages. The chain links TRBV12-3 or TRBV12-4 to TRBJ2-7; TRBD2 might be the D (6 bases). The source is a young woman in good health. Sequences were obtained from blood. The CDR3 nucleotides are TGTGCCAGCTCAAAGGGACTCCTCGAGCAGTACTTC. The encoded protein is CASSKGLLEQYF.